This T cell receptor (beta chain) was sequenced in a study of blood T cells in healthy people across ages. Findings of the study overall: A greater number of naive CD4+ cells and higher diversity distinguished long-lived donors from aged donors.

Primed by a sample-barcoded 5' primer and a J-beta primer mix, a second PCR proceeded for about 6 to 12 cycles. TCRdb passed the 5' RACE reads through MiXCR, listing each CDR3 protein once. The table records 1.5 million to 2 million distinct CDR3 sequences, approximately 32% of them present only once. About this clonotype itself: As yet, its antigen is unknown.

CDR3 length: 16 amino acids. Trimming shortened V by 3 bases and J by 3 bases, and 15 bases separated the two germline ends. CDR1 is SGHAT and CDR2 is FQNNGV in the germline V gene. Material for sequencing was blood. The sequence derives from a woman between 25 and 40 years old in good health. The chain has TRBV11-2 and TRBJ2-1; D possibly corresponds to TRBD1 (6 bases). Here the CDR3 DNA reads TGTGCCAGCAGCTTCTCAACAGGGTGGGACTACAATGAGCAGTTCTTC. It yields the protein CASSFSTGWDYNEQFF. Full variable domain (rest looked up from reference TRBV11-2 and TRBJ2-1): EAGVAQSPRYKIIEKRQSVAFWCNPISGHATLYWYQQILGQGPKLLIQFQNNGVVDDSQLPKDRFSAERLKGVDSTLKIQPAKLEDSAVYLCASSFSTGWDYNEQFFGPGTRLTVL.